These T cell receptor beta chains were read from a single sample in a study of OX40 agonist ivuxolimab in advanced cancers. Sequenced by immunoSEQ multiplex PCR; TCRdb stores in-frame clones only, minus some. The sample includes approximately 49,000 clones, 85% of them seen just once. The sequences come from CD4+ or CD8+ T cells sorted from blood, collected in a trial of the OX40 agonist ivuxolimab. The source is an adult with an advanced solid tumor such as melanoma, head and neck, liver or kidney cancer. Both conserved end residues are part of each CDR3. Fields, in order: D gene, J gene, V gene, clone size, CDR3 protein, CDR3 DNA. D genes are given only for firm matches. Clone size is shown for a subset of rows, as once, few, many or a class of expanded clone.

D gene: NA; J gene: TRBJ1-1; V gene: TRBV14; clone size: NA; CDR3 protein: CASSQVNTEAFF; CDR3 DNA: TGTGCCAGCAGCCAGGTGAACACTGAAGCTTTCTTT
D gene: NA; J gene: TRBJ1-3; V gene: TRBV7-2; clone size: NA; CDR3 protein: CASSLLGSGNTIYF; CDR3 DNA: TGTGCCAGCAGCTTACTGGGGTCTGGAAACACCATATATTTT
D gene: NA; J gene: TRBJ1-4; V gene: TRBV2; clone size: NA; CDR3 protein: CASSPGEQLLVNEKLFF; CDR3 DNA: TGTGCCAGCAGCCCGGGAGAACAGCTGTTGGTTAATGAAAAACTGTTTTTT
D gene: NA; J gene: TRBJ2-2; V gene: TRBV7-8; clone size: NA; CDR3 protein: CASSLQPPVTRNTGELFF; CDR3 DNA: TGTGCCAGCAGCTTACAACCGCCGGTGACCAGAAACACCGGGGAGCTGTTTTTT
D gene: NA; J gene: TRBJ2-1; V gene: TRBV5-1; clone size: NA; CDR3 protein: CASSLWPGSRGSGEQFF; CDR3 DNA: TGCGCCAGCAGCTTGTGGCCCGGCTCCAGGGGGAGCGGGGAGCAGTTCTTC
D gene: NA; J gene: TRBJ2-7; V gene: TRBV19; clone size: NA; CDR3 protein: CASSPGQRGAEQYF; CDR3 DNA: TGTGCCAGTAGTCCCGGACAAAGGGGCGCTGAGCAGTACTTC
D gene: NA; J gene: TRBJ2-7; V gene: TRBV4-3; clone size: NA; CDR3 protein: CASSQVAGSSYEQYF; CDR3 DNA: TGCGCCAGCAGCCAAGTAGCAGGGAGCTCCTACGAGCAGTACTTC
D gene: TRBD1; J gene: TRBJ1-6; V gene: TRBV2; clone size: NA; CDR3 protein: CASSEAGDRAPYNSPLHF; CDR3 DNA: TGTGCCAGCAGTGAAGCCGGGGACAGGGCCCCCTATAATTCACCCCTCCACTTT
D gene: TRBD2; J gene: TRBJ2-2; V gene: TRBV4-2; clone size: few; CDR3 protein: CASSQEARAGAPPGELFF; CDR3 DNA: TGTGCCAGCAGCCAAGAAGCCCGAGCGGGGGCTCCCCCCGGGGAGCTGTTTTTT
D gene: TRBD1; J gene: TRBJ2-7; V gene: TRBV4-3; clone size: few; CDR3 protein: CASSQEFGTGKYEQYF; CDR3 DNA: TGCGCCAGCAGCCAAGAATTCGGGACAGGGAAATACGAGCAGTACTTC
D gene: NA; J gene: TRBJ2-4; V gene: TRBV4-1; clone size: NA; CDR3 protein: CASRANRDEDIQYF; CDR3 DNA: TGCGCCAGCAGAGCGAACAGGGATGAGGACATTCAGTACTTC
D gene: NA; J gene: TRBJ1-1; V gene: TRBV5-1; clone size: NA; CDR3 protein: CASSLDGEMNTEAFF; CDR3 DNA: TGCGCCAGCAGCTTGGACGGTGAAATGAACACTGAAGCTTTCTTT
D gene: TRBD1; J gene: TRBJ2-4; V gene: TRBV27; clone size: NA; CDR3 protein: CASSFGQGNIQYF; CDR3 DNA: TGTGCCAGCAGTTTCGGACAGGGCAACATTCAGTACTTC
D gene: NA; J gene: TRBJ1-2; V gene: TRBV28; clone size: few; CDR3 protein: CASSLAQAYGHTF; CDR3 DNA: TGTGCCAGCAGTTTAGCACAGGCCTACGGCCACACCTTC
D gene: NA; J gene: TRBJ1-2; V gene: TRBV19; clone size: NA; CDR3 protein: CASTKGLYGYTF; CDR3 DNA: TGTGCCAGTACCAAGGGCCTCTATGGCTACACCTTC
D gene: TRBD1; J gene: TRBJ2-1; V gene: TRBV4-2; clone size: NA; CDR3 protein: CASSIDPGQGARNEQFF; CDR3 DNA: TGTGCCAGCAGCATCGATCCGGGACAGGGGGCGCGAAATGAGCAGTTCTTC
D gene: TRBD2; J gene: TRBJ2-1; V gene: TRBV18; clone size: NA; CDR3 protein: CASSPLAGGDYNEQFF; CDR3 DNA: TGTGCCAGCTCACCCTTAGCGGGGGGTGATTACAATGAGCAGTTCTTC
D gene: NA; J gene: TRBJ2-2; V gene: TRBV5-5; clone size: NA; CDR3 protein: CASSLFGNTGELFF; CDR3 DNA: TGTGCCAGCAGCTTGTTTGGAAACACCGGGGAGCTGTTTTTT
D gene: TRBD1; J gene: TRBJ1-2; V gene: TRBV5-4; clone size: NA; CDR3 protein: CASRTNPGQGVIYGYTF; CDR3 DNA: TGTGCCAGCAGAACGAATCCGGGACAGGGGGTTATCTATGGCTACACCTTC
D gene: NA; J gene: TRBJ2-1; V gene: TRBV9; clone size: NA; CDR3 protein: CASSVELGPPYNEQFF; CDR3 DNA: TGTGCCAGCAGCGTAGAATTGGGCCCACCCTACAATGAGCAGTTCTTC
D gene: NA; J gene: TRBJ1-2; V gene: TRBV19; clone size: NA; CDR3 protein: CASTRGLPYGYTF; CDR3 DNA: TGTGCCAGTACCCGCGGACTGCCCTATGGCTACACCTTC
D gene: NA; J gene: TRBJ2-1; V gene: TRBV5-4; clone size: NA; CDR3 protein: CASSLDPQGQNNEQFF; CDR3 DNA: TGTGCCAGCAGCTTGGACCCGCAGGGCCAGAACAATGAGCAGTTCTTC
D gene: TRBD1; J gene: TRBJ1-4; V gene: TRBV7-6; clone size: few; CDR3 protein: CASSPDRERGKLFF; CDR3 DNA: TGTGCCAGCAGCCCAGACAGGGAAAGGGGAAAACTGTTTTTT
D gene: NA; J gene: TRBJ1-1; V gene: TRBV6-5; clone size: NA; CDR3 protein: CASSYTKGNTEAFF; CDR3 DNA: TGTGCCAGCAGTTACACTAAGGGGAACACTGAAGCTTTCTTT
D gene: TRBD2; J gene: TRBJ2-1; V gene: TRBV9; clone size: NA; CDR3 protein: CASSVGLAAYNEQFF; CDR3 DNA: TGTGCCAGCAGCGTAGGGCTAGCGGCCTACAATGAGCAGTTCTTC
D gene: TRBD1; J gene: TRBJ1-2; V gene: TRBV19; clone size: NA; CDR3 protein: CASSPTGDGYTF; CDR3 DNA: TGTGCCAGTAGTCCTACAGGGGATGGCTACACCTTC
D gene: NA; J gene: TRBJ1-5; V gene: TRBV7-9; clone size: NA; CDR3 protein: CASSRGGNQPQHF; CDR3 DNA: TGTGCCAGCAGCAGAGGGGGCAATCAGCCCCAGCATTTT
D gene: NA; J gene: TRBJ1-1; V gene: TRBV7-6; clone size: NA; CDR3 protein: CASSSGKGTEAFF; CDR3 DNA: TGTGCCAGCAGCTCCGGTAAGGGGACTGAAGCTTTCTTT
D gene: NA; J gene: TRBJ1-5; V gene: TRBV15; clone size: NA; CDR3 protein: CATSRDLGMGQPQHF; CDR3 DNA: TGTGCCACCAGCAGAGATCTAGGGATGGGTCAGCCCCAGCATTTT
D gene: NA; J gene: TRBJ2-1; V gene: TRBV6-1; clone size: NA; CDR3 protein: CASSTGNEQFF; CDR3 DNA: TGTGCCAGCAGTACAGGTAATGAGCAGTTCTTC
D gene: TRBD2; J gene: TRBJ2-3; V gene: TRBV7-8; clone size: NA; CDR3 protein: CASSLGLADTDTQYF; CDR3 DNA: TGTGCCAGCAGCCTAGGACTAGCGGACACAGATACGCAGTATTTT
D gene: NA; J gene: TRBJ1-1; V gene: TRBV4-1; clone size: NA; CDR3 protein: CASSQRGGSGVTEAFF; CDR3 DNA: TGCGCCAGCAGCCAACGTGGAGGGTCCGGGGTAACTGAAGCTTTCTTT
D gene: NA; J gene: TRBJ1-5; V gene: TRBV19; clone size: few; CDR3 protein: CASTPVARGWGQPQHF; CDR3 DNA: TGTGCCAGTACCCCCGTGGCTCGAGGGTGGGGTCAGCCCCAGCATTTT
D gene: TRBD1; J gene: TRBJ2-5; V gene: TRBV9; clone size: NA; CDR3 protein: CASSGTNRGEETQYF; CDR3 DNA: TGTGCCAGCAGCGGAACGAACAGGGGCGAAGAGACCCAGTACTTC
D gene: NA; J gene: TRBJ1-2; V gene: TRBV6-5; clone size: few; CDR3 protein: CATEGGGNYGYTF; CDR3 DNA: TGTGCCACCGAGGGGGGCGGGAACTATGGCTACACCTTC
D gene: NA; J gene: TRBJ2-1; V gene: TRBV5-1; clone size: NA; CDR3 protein: CASSSDLGLSNEQFF; CDR3 DNA: TGCGCCAGCAGCAGCGACCTGGGACTTTCTAATGAGCAGTTCTTC
D gene: NA; J gene: TRBJ2-7; V gene: TRBV6-1; clone size: NA; CDR3 protein: CASSEWDTKSYEQYF; CDR3 DNA: TGTGCCAGCAGTGAGTGGGACACCAAATCCTACGAGCAGTACTTC
D gene: NA; J gene: TRBJ2-3; V gene: TRBV7-9; clone size: NA; CDR3 protein: CASSLLERASTDTQYF; CDR3 DNA: TGTGCCAGCAGCTTATTAGAAAGGGCAAGCACAGATACGCAGTATTTT
D gene: NA; J gene: TRBJ2-5; V gene: TRBV4-1; clone size: NA; CDR3 protein: CASSQEPPGDQYF; CDR3 DNA: TGCGCCAGCAGCCAAGAACCGCCCGGGGACCAGTACTTC
D gene: NA; J gene: TRBJ2-6; V gene: TRBV11-2; clone size: NA; CDR3 protein: CASSSEVTGANVLTF; CDR3 DNA: TGTGCCAGCAGCTCGGAGGTGACGGGGGCCAACGTCCTGACTTTC
D gene: NA; J gene: TRBJ2-7; V gene: TRBV7-2; clone size: NA; CDR3 protein: CASSSGTTTTIGQYF; CDR3 DNA: TGTGCCAGCAGCTCCGGGACAACCACTACGATTGGGCAGTACTTC
D gene: NA; J gene: TRBJ2-7; V gene: TRBV6-6; clone size: NA; CDR3 protein: CASSLKGHHEQYF; CDR3 DNA: TGTGCCAGCAGCTTAAAAGGGCACCACGAGCAGTACTTC
D gene: TRBD1; J gene: TRBJ1-1; V gene: TRBV9; clone size: NA; CDR3 protein: CASSTRQGASTEAFF; CDR3 DNA: TGTGCCAGCAGCACCAGACAGGGGGCGAGCACTGAAGCTTTCTTT